The source of this TCR beta chain is a study of blood T cell repertoires in COVID-19. Looking at the study overall: From T cells, B-cell-depleted T cells, or PBMCs came the material, which was cDNA or gDNA.

The germline V gene has CDR1 SNHLY and CDR2 FYNNEI. The V end was cut by 4 bases, the J end by 3 bases, with 10 bases between. CDR3 size: 14 residues. The authors' processing: Nucleated cell number was recorded as an estimate derived from reference gene primer amplification. Method: immunoSEQ multiplex PCR; TCRdb's copy keeps in-frame clones and lacks some. That table furnishes V, J and clone size, whereas the DNA furnished D and trimming. The sample has 65,000 to 70,000 clones, roughly 87% seen once; the top ten hold around 2.9%. Specimen: peripheral blood. This TCR derives from an older man with acute or convalescent COVID-19. The chain joins TRBV2 to TRBJ1-3, with D maybe TRBD1 (5 bases). The CDR3 region is CASSGQGYGNTIYF. Written as DNA, the CDR3 is TGTGCCAGCAGTGGTCAGGGTTATGGAAACACCATATATTTT.